This T cell receptor (beta chain) was identified during a study of blood T cell repertoires in COVID-19. Cohorts were based on clinical histories the participants reported. Germline CDR1 is SQVTM and CDR2 is ANQGSEA. V shed 4 bases and J 3 bases; nucleotides not matched to a gene: 11. The CDR3 is 16 amino acids. The data were produced by immunoSEQ multiplex PCR, yet TCRdb's version contains in-frame clones alone and is incomplete. The sample has 200,000 to 250,000 clones, around nine tenths seen once. The J gene is TRBJ1-4, the V gene TRBV29-1, with 7 nucleotides matching TRBD1. Input material: PBMCs or T cells enriched from blood (not recorded which). This TCR was recovered from a woman aged 18-29 years who had recovered from COVID-19. CDR3 DNA: TGCAGCGTTGGATTAGTCGCAGGGGGTGCTAATGAAAAACTGTTTTTT. Translation: CSVGLVAGGANEKLFF.